This T cell receptor (beta chain) was retrieved from a study of Ad26.COV2.S vaccination and SARS-CoV-2 variants. The sample's treatment: 19 received Ad26.COV2.S at low or high dose, single or two shots; about 5 received placebo; per-sample allocation not given. Collection of samples fell on day 63 after the first vaccine or placebo injection. Method: immunoSEQ multiplex PCR; TCRdb's copy keeps in-frame clones and lacks some. The sample has some 250,000 clones; 85% to 90% are singletons. CDR1 and CDR2 from the germline V gene are PRHDT and FYEKMQ (reference sequence). CDR3 size: 14 residues. V dropped 5 bases and J dropped 4 bases, with 14 bases sitting between them.

This sequence originates from a person between 18 and 65 years old who received the Ad26.COV2.S COVID-19 vaccine or a placebo. This material consisted of peripheral blood, taken in a trial of Ad26.COV2.S vaccine versus placebo. The chain recombines TRBV13 with TRBJ1-1; D unclear. Here the CDR3 reads CASSARPGITEAFF. CDR3 in DNA: TGTGCCAGCAGCGCCCGCCCCGGGATCACTGAAGCTTTCTTT.